A selection of T cell receptor beta chains follows, all from one sample in a study of beta chain features in type 1 diabetes. Using immunoSEQ multiplex PCR, the repertoire was profiled, and TCRdb retains in-frame clones only, with some absent. The data show a few hundred thousand clones, less than 15% seen once. The material sequenced was naive CD4+ T cells from blood. The source of these receptors is a woman under 30 in good health. CDR3s include the opening cysteine and the closing phenylalanine or tryptophan. D genes are given only for firm matches. Some rows have no size entry. The others give once, few or many, or a class for an expanded clone.

once TRBD1 TRBJ1-4 TRBV14 CASSHYRGTNEKLFF TGTGCCAGCAGCCACTACAGGGGGACTAATGAAAAACTGTTTTTT
. . TRBJ2-2 TRBV19 CASSIEGRTGELFF TGTGCCAGTAGTATAGAGGGCCGCACCGGGGAGCTGTTTTTT
few . TRBJ2-7 TRBV6-5 CASSYSYESSYEQYF TGTGCCAGCAGTTACTCGTACGAGAGCTCCTACGAGCAGTACTTC
few TRBD1 TRBJ2-5 TRBV7-2 CASSHSGQGRFQETQYF TGTGCCAGCAGCCATTCTGGACAGGGAAGATTTCAAGAGACCCAGTACTTC
few TRBD2 TRBJ2-7 TRBV2 CASSDLGTSLSPSYF TGTGCCAGCAGTGATCTTGGGACTAGCCTTTCCCCGTCGTACTTC
. TRBD1 TRBJ1-2 TRBV30 CARGGVFRVGYTF TGTGCCAGAGGGGGCGTTTTTAGGGTTGGCTACACCTTC
. TRBD2 TRBJ2-1 TRBV5-1 CASSFGTRYEQFF TGCGCCAGCAGCTTTGGGACTAGATATGAGCAGTTCTTC
few TRBD1 TRBJ2-7 TRBV18 CASSPGTGGFNEQYF TGTGCCAGCTCACCTGGGACAGGGGGCTTCAACGAGCAGTACTTC
. . TRBJ2-1 TRBV30 CAWRGRAYNEQFF TGTGCCTGGAGGGGCAGGGCCTACAATGAGCAGTTCTTC
. . TRBJ1-5 TRBV28 CASSLVEGNQPQHF TGTGCCAGCAGTTTGGTAGAGGGCAATCAGCCCCAGCATTTT
. TRBD1 TRBJ1-2 TRBV5-4 CASSVRQGIQYGYTF TGTGCCAGCAGCGTCAGACAGGGGATTCAATATGGCTACACCTTC
. . TRBJ2-5 TRBV28 CASSPAGGQETQYF TGTGCCAGCAGTCCCGCCGGGGGTCAAGAGACCCAGTACTTC
. . TRBJ2-5 TRBV30 CAWKKLGLPQETQYF TGTGCCTGGAAGAAACTCGGACTACCTCAAGAGACCCAGTACTTC
. . TRBJ2-7 TRBV27 CASSSYERESTGREQCF TGTGCCAGCAGTTCTTACGAACGGGAGTCAACGGGTCGGGAGCAGTGCTTC
. . TRBJ2-2 TRBV6-5 CASSYPRDTGELFF TGTGCCAGCAGTTACCCTAGAGACACCGGGGAGCTGTTTTTT
. TRBD1 TRBJ1-5 TRBV18 CASSLEVGQIFSNQPQHF TGTGCCAGCTCACTAGAAGTGGGACAGATCTTTAGCAATCAGCCCCAGCATTTT
. TRBD2 TRBJ2-3 TRBV6-1 CASRTSGTDTQYF TGTGCCAGCCGGACTAGCGGGACAGATACGCAGTATTTT